This T cell receptor (beta chain) was found in a study of Ad26.COV2.S vaccination and SARS-CoV-2 variants. This clone has more than one count but fewer than ten. Its antigen remains unknown. Treatment in this sample: about 20 received Ad26.COV2.S at low or high dose, single or two shots; 5 received placebo; per-sample allocation not given. Collection of the samples took place on day 63 after the first injection of vaccine or placebo. Germline loops: CDR1 SGHRS, CDR2 YFSETQ. The ends were cut back, 4 bases at V and 13 bases at J, with 12 bases in the middle. The CDR3 extends over 12 amino acids. Sequencing used immunoSEQ multiplex PCR; TCRdb keeps in-frame clones, though not all of them. Counted here are approximately 350,000 clones, roughly 85% occurring once; the ten biggest clones make up just under 7.5%. Study findings and constraints: Those who received the vaccine showed greater spike-specific TCR breadth than those given placebo.

The receptor's source is a person aged 18 to 65 who received the Ad26.COV2.S COVID-19 vaccine or a placebo. The chain carries TRBV5-1 and TRBJ1-6, with D tentatively TRBD1 (6 bases). This sample comprised peripheral blood, obtained in a trial of Ad26.COV2.S vaccine versus placebo. The CDR3 is CASSPNRAPLHF. CDR3 nucleotide sequence: TGCGCCAGCAGCCCGAACAGGGCCCCCCTCCACTTT.